The 25 T cell receptor beta chains below were found in one sample sequenced in a study of blood T cell repertoires in COVID-19 (dated by TCRdb to the early 2020s). To prepare the library, the immunoSEQ multiplex PCR assay was applied. TCRdb provides this immuneACCESS table in a form limited to in-frame rearrangements. Some clones are lacking; in checked studies, under half of them reflect an unresolved V gene, and why the rest are absent is not known. For this sample the table gives some 260,000 clones, of which under 90% were detected only once. Of the sample, about 3% is held by the ten largest clones. What was sequenced was peripheral blood. These TCRs come from a woman under 30 with acute or convalescent COVID-19.

The chain links TRBV6-1 to TRBJ1-5; D is possibly TRBD1 (6 bases). Trimming stripped 3 bases from V and 6 bases from J, with 15 bases between. Per the germline V gene, CDR1 is MNHNS and CDR2 is SASEGT. CDR3 size: 15 residues. CDR3 sequence (DNA): TGTGCCAGCAGTGAGGGACAAGGGGATAGTCAGCCCCAGCATTTT. Translation: CASSEGQGDSQPQHF.

The chain has TRBV18 and TRBJ1-1; possibly TRBD1 for D (5 bases). The CDR3 contains 14 residues. The germline gives CDR1 KGHSH, CDR2 LQKENI. Trimming took off 2 bases at V and 4 bases at J, with 11 bases between the two ends. The CDR3 sequence: CASSPIGVGTEAFF. CDR3 DNA sequence: TGTGCCAGCTCACCAATAGGGGTTGGCACTGAAGCTTTCTTT. Supplemented by reference TRBV18 and TRBJ1-1, the full variable domain reads NAGVMQNPRHLVRRRGQEARLRCSPMKGHSHVYWYRQLPEEGLKFMVYLQKENIIDESGMPKERFSAEFPKEGPSILRIQQVVRGDSAAYFCASSPIGVGTEAFFGQGTRLTVV.

This chain links TRBV6-6 with TRBJ2-3, with 7 bases identical to TRBD2. CDR3 length: 15 residues. The V and J ends lost 3 bases and 2 bases, in that order; junction bases with no gene match: 5. Germline CDR1 is MNHNY and CDR2 is SVGAGI (reference sequence). The CDR3 sequence: CASSYGAGDTDTQYF. The CDR3 DNA is TGTGCCAGCAGTTATGGTGCGGGGGACACAGATACGCAGTATTTT.

CDR3 bases: TGCGCCAGCAGCTTGTCAGCGGGAGGGCCGGCGCAGTATTTT. Its protein is CASSLSAGGPAQYF. V is TRBV5-1 and J is TRBJ2-3; 10 bases map to TRBD2. V was clipped by 1 base and J by 10 bases; unmatched bases: 6. This CDR3 contains 14 residues. Per germline, CDR1 SGHRS and CDR2 YFSETQ. The complete variable domain, with remaining parts taken from reference TRBV5-1 and TRBJ2-3, reads KAGVTQTPRYLIKTRGQQVTLSCSPISGHRSVSWYQQTPGQGLQFLFEYFSETQRNKGNFPGRFSGRQFSNSRSEMNVSTLELGDSALYLCASSLSAGGPAQYFGPGTRLTVL.

The chain combines TRBV6-4 with TRBJ2-1; weak D call: TRBD2 (5 bases). The CDR3 length is 13 residues. The germline CDR1 and CDR2 sequences are MRHNA and SNTAGT. Trimming left V 6 bases short and J 9 bases short, with 15 bases between. The CDR3 spells CASSYTRNGEQFF. CDR3 coding DNA: TGTGCCAGCAGCTACACTAGGAATGGTGAGCAGTTCTTC.

The CDR3 here is CASSLFTTDYEQYF. DNA for the CDR3: TGTGCCAGCAGTTTATTTACTACGGACTACGAGCAGTACTTC. V usage is TRBV27 and J usage is TRBJ2-7; D call uncertain. Germline CDR1 and CDR2: MNHEY and SMNVEV (reference sequence). This CDR3 has 14 residues. V was shortened by 1 base and J by 3 bases, with 10 bases between the two germline ends.

The rearrangement uses TRBV18 and TRBJ1-4; D possibly corresponds to TRBD1 (6 bases). Per the germline V gene, CDR1 is KGHSH and CDR2 is LQKENI. V was pared by 10 bases and J by 3 bases, with 12 bases between. The CDR3 contains 13 residues. CDR3 DNA: TGTGCCACCCGTGGGGGCCCTAATGAAAAACTGTTTTTT. Its translation is CATRGGPNEKLFF.

This rearrangement joins TRBV19 to TRBJ2-2; 10 bases match TRBD2. Germline CDR1 and CDR2: LNHDA and SQIVND (reference sequence). CDR3 length: 14 amino acids. Trimming took 7 bases from V and 7 from J; bases not matched to a gene: 6. The CDR3 coding sequence is TGTGCCAGTACCGGGACTAGCGAGTTCGGGGAGCTGTTTTTT. Translated: CASTGTSEFGELFF.

The rearrangement uses TRBV4-3 and TRBJ2-7; 7 bases agree with TRBD1. This CDR3 has 16 amino acids. Germline CDR1 LGHNA, CDR2 YSLEER. V trimming: 3 bases; J trimming: 6 bases; junction bases outside the gene matches: 14. The chain's CDR3 is CASSQETGSFFREQYF. Written as DNA, the CDR3 is TGCGCCAGCAGCCAGGAGACAGGGAGTTTTTTTCGCGAGCAGTACTTC.

The rearrangement links TRBV5-1 to TRBJ2-2; a weak D match, TRBD1 (6 bases). V was cut by 3 bases and J by 1 base, with 13 bases left in between. Germline-derived CDR1 and CDR2 are SGHRS and YFSETQ. The CDR3 spans 16 residues. CDR3: CASSSTDSWNTGELFF. CDR3 sequence (DNA): TGCGCCAGCAGCTCGACGGACAGTTGGAACACCGGGGAGCTGTTTTTT.

The chain carries TRBV19 and TRBJ2-3; D possibly corresponds to TRBD2 (6 bases). V was trimmed by 4 bases and J by 0 bases, leaving 17 bases between them. Per germline, CDR1 LNHDA and CDR2 SQIVND (reference sequence). This CDR3 has 17 amino acids. CDR3 sequence: CASSTVPGLTSTDTQYF. As DNA, the CDR3 is TGTGCCAGTAGTACCGTCCCGGGACTGACTAGCACAGATACGCAGTATTTT.

This clone was recorded a few times. The chain combines TRBV19 with TRBJ1-5, with TRBD1 as a possible D gene (6 bases). With 8 bases removed from V and 2 bases from J, the gap between germline ends came to 13 bases. This CDR3 has 14 residues. The germline gives CDR1 LNHDA, CDR2 SQIVND (reference sequence). In DNA form, the CDR3 reads TGTGCCAGTCAACGGGACAATCGCAATCAGCCCCAGCATTTT. It encodes CASQRDNRNQPQHF.

The chain joins TRBV25-1 to TRBJ2-1; 7 bases agree with TRBD2. V lost 5 bases to trimming and J lost 1 base; unmatched junction nucleotides: 11. Germline lookup yields CDR1 MGHDK and CDR2 SYGVNS. The CDR3 sequence is 17 residues long. The CDR3 spells CASSTLYGGGSYNEQFF. The CDR3 nucleotides are TGTGCCAGCAGTACCTTATATGGGGGAGGGTCCTACAATGAGCAGTTCTTC.

V usage is TRBV19 and J usage is TRBJ2-2, with TRBD1 as a possible D gene (5 bases). The germline CDR1 and CDR2 sequences are LNHDA and SQIVND (reference sequence). This CDR3 region has 16 residues. V was trimmed by 3 bases and J by 5 bases, leaving 16 bases between them. CDR3 in DNA: TGTGCCAGTAGTATTGAAGGGGCAATAAGGACCGGGGAGCTGTTTTTT. This sequence encodes CASSIEGAIRTGELFF.

CDR3 sequence reads: CASSQDPRSSGGPYEQYF. The CDR3 coding sequence is TGTGCCAGCAGCCAAGATCCCCGAAGTAGCGGAGGCCCATACGAGCAGTACTTC. V gene TRBV3-1 (or the pseudogene TRBV3-2) combines with J gene TRBJ2-7; D perhaps matches TRBD2 (6 bases). V lost 0 bases to trimming and J lost 4 bases, with 22 bases between them. The V gene's germline CDR1 is LGHDT and CDR2 YNNKEL (reference sequence). The CDR3 is 18 residues long.

The V gene is TRBV15, the J gene TRBJ2-1; TRBD2 is a possible D gene (6 bases). The ends were cut back, 7 bases at V and 4 bases at J, with 8 bases in the middle. CDR3 size: 12 residues. Germline CDR1 reads LNHNV; CDR2 reads YYDKDF (reference sequence). The CDR3 loop is CATMGGYNEQFF. For the CDR3, the DNA is TGTGCCACCATGGGGGGTTACAATGAGCAGTTCTTC.

The chain is built from TRBV12-5 and TRBJ2-7; D remains ambiguous. Germline V gives CDR1 LGHNT, CDR2 FRNRAP. Trimming pared 5 bases from V and 2 bases from J, leaving 10 bases between. CDR3 length: 13 amino acids. In nucleotides, the CDR3 is TGTGCTAGTGGTACTCAGGTAGCCTACGAGCAGTACTTC. It encodes CASGTQVAYEQYF. The whole variable domain, filled in from reference TRBV12-5 and TRBJ2-7, reads DARVTQTPRHKVTEMGQEVTMRCQPILGHNTVFWYRQTMMQGLELLAYFRNRAPLDDSGMPKDRFSAEMPDATLATLKIQPSEPRDSAVYFCASGTQVAYEQYFGPGTRLTVT.

This rearrangement joins TRBV5-8 to TRBJ2-7; weak D call: TRBD2 (6 bases). The V end lost 3 bases, the J end lost 0 bases, and 10 bases lay between the germline ends. CDR3 length: 14 residues. Germline assignment: CDR1 SGHTS and CDR2 YDEGEE. The CDR3 reads CASSSRGISYEQYF. DNA for the CDR3: TGTGCCAGCAGCTCCCGGGGGATCTCCTACGAGCAGTACTTC.

The genes are TRBV5-1 and TRBJ2-7, with D maybe TRBD1 (5 bases). V lost 0 bases and J 4 bases, leaving 14 bases between the germline ends. Per the germline V gene, CDR1 is SGHRS and CDR2 is YFSETQ. The CDR3 contains 15 residues. CDR3 protein: CASSLDWQGRYEQYF. CDR3 in DNA: TGCGCCAGCAGCTTGGATTGGCAGGGTCGGTACGAGCAGTACTTC.

For this clone: The sample holds other DNA sequences that translate to the same CDR3. This chain uses TRBV28 with TRBJ2-3; TRBD1 aligns across 7 bases. This CDR3 is 14 amino acids long. V trimming: 6 bases; J trimming: 0 bases; junction bases outside the gene matches: 3. Germline V lookup: CDR1 MDHEN, CDR2 SYDVKM. CDR3 coding DNA: TGTGCCAGCAGCCTCAGGGGGAGCACAGATACGCAGTATTTT. This translates into CASSLRGSTDTQYF.

This clone was found a few times. The genes are TRBV11-2 and TRBJ1-1; possible D gene TRBD1, 6 bases. The CDR3 has 15 amino acids. Trimming removed 4 bases at V and 1 base at J, with 13 bases between. The V gene's germline CDR1 is SGHAT and CDR2 FQNNGV. CDR3 nucleotide sequence: TGTGCCAGCAGCTCGGAGACAGGCGCGAACACTGAAGCTTTCTTT. Its protein is CASSSETGANTEAFF.

The rearrangement links TRBV4-3 to TRBJ2-7; 8 nucleotides match TRBD2. Germline CDR1 and CDR2: LGHNA and YSLEER. The trim removed 5 bases at V and 4 bases at J, leaving 7 bases unmatched. There are 14 residues in the CDR3. The CDR3 spells CASSFGLATYEQYF. The CDR3 nucleotides read TGCGCCAGCAGCTTCGGACTAGCTACGTACGAGCAGTACTTC.

This chain links TRBV19 with TRBJ1-2; TRBD1 agrees at 10 bases. The CDR3 spans 14 residues. Trimming cost V 6 bases and J 0 bases; bases outside gene matches: 1. Germline V gene data show CDR1 as LNHDA and CDR2 as SQIVND (reference sequence). CDR3 nucleotide sequence: TGTGCCAGTAGCGGACAGGGGGCTAACTATGGCTACACCTTC. As protein: CASSGQGANYGYTF.

This clone was counted between two and nine times. This rearrangement joins TRBV7-2 to TRBJ2-5; 7 bases match TRBD2. This CDR3 has 12 amino acids. Germline V gene sequence: CDR1 SGHTA, CDR2 FQGNSA. Trimming removed 0 bases from V and 10 bases from J; junction bases left unmatched: 2. The CDR3 nucleotides are TGTGCCAGCAGCTTAGCAGGGAGGGGCCAGTACTTC. This gives the protein CASSLAGRGQYF.

The chain is built from TRBV6-6 and TRBJ1-4; 7 bases are shared with TRBD1. Germline V gene data show CDR1 as MNHNY and CDR2 as SVGAGI (reference sequence). This CDR3 comprises 16 residues. Trimming cost V 0 bases and J 4 bases; bases outside gene matches: 5. CDR3 coding DNA: TGTGCCAGCAGTTACTCCACAGGGGCGTATAATGAAAAACTGTTTTTT. Translating gives CASSYSTGAYNEKLFF.